The next 15 T cell receptor beta chains were all read from a single sample in a study of post-analysis software for immune sequencing data. No antigen has been assigned to these receptors. cDNA libraries for TCR beta contained unique molecular identifiers. In TCRdb, the PCR reads were re-called with MiXCR into one record per CDR3 protein. The data contain about 570,000 distinct CDR3 sequences, approximately 34% of them singletons. Study-wide results and limits: Controls had lower frequencies than patients of 4 or 5 TRBV segments, which included TRBV5-6, TRBV5-1 and TRBV20-1.

Sample: blood. These receptors were obtained from a girl aged 2-17 years with multiple sclerosis.

This clonotype is judged medium-sized. The chain employs TRBV4-1 and TRBJ2-7; 9 nucleotides line up with TRBD1. This CDR3 has 14 residues. CDR1 and CDR2 (germline): MGHRA, YSYEKL. The junction had 4 bases not matched to a gene; V was cut back by 5 bases and J by 2 bases. The CDR3 DNA reads TGCGCCAGCAGCTCGGGACAGGGACCCTACGAGCAGTACTTC. This sequence encodes CASSSGQGPYEQYF.

V and J are TRBV5-1 and TRBJ2-1, with 7 bases identical to TRBD2. V lost 1 base, J lost 7 bases, and 5 bases stayed unmatched. Germline V gene data show CDR1 as SGHRS and CDR2 as YFSETQ. CDR3 length: 14 residues. This CDR3 is CASSLIGGGNEQFF. The CDR3 coding sequence is TGCGCCAGCAGCTTGATCGGCGGGGGTAATGAGCAGTTCTTC. Full variable domain (rest looked up from reference TRBV5-1 and TRBJ2-1): KAGVTQTPRYLIKTRGQQVTLSCSPISGHRSVSWYQQTPGQGLQFLFEYFSETQRNKGNFPGRFSGRQFSNSRSEMNVSTLELGDSALYLCASSLIGGGNEQFFGPGTRLTVL.

V and J are TRBV12-3 or TRBV12-4 and TRBJ2-5; a weak D match, TRBD2 (6 bases). CDR3 length equals 14 residues. Trimming removed 6 bases at V and 3 bases at J, with 14 bases between. The CDR3 nucleotides read TGTGCCAGCAGCAACATCCGGGGGAAAGAGACCCAGTACTTC. Translating it yields CASSNIRGKETQYF.

V and J are TRBV5-6 and TRBJ1-1; D not resolved. The CDR3 has 14 amino acids. CDR1 is SGHDT, CDR2 YYEEEE, per germline. Between the trimmed V and J ends, which lost 1 base and 4 bases, there was a span of 11 bases. CDR3 sequence (DNA): TGTGCCAGCAGCTTGCCATTGGGATTCACTGAAGCTTTCTTT. Translated: CASSLPLGFTEAFF.

This clonotype was detected many times. The chain employs TRBV20-1 and TRBJ2-2, with 8 bases lining up with TRBD2. The CDR3 runs to 15 residues. Per germline, CDR1 DFQATT and CDR2 SNEGSKA (reference sequence). V shed 0 bases, J shed 4 bases, and the junction held 4 bases outside the gene matches. As DNA, the CDR3 is TGCAGTGCTAGAGATGGGCTAGCGGGCACCGGGGAGCTGTTTTTT. Translating it yields CSARDGLAGTGELFF.

The chain couples TRBV7-9 to TRBJ2-1; weak D call: TRBD2 (7 bases). The V end was cut by 3 bases, the J end by 2 bases, with 14 bases between. The length of the CDR3 is 16 residues. CDR1 is SEHNR, CDR2 FQNEAQ, per germline (reference sequence). CDR3 in amino acids: CASSFPRGGAYNEQFF. The CDR3, as DNA: TGTGCCAGCAGCTTCCCGAGGGGGGGGGCCTACAATGAGCAGTTCTTC.

The chain's CDR3 is CASSQRAGPSYEQYF. The DNA of the CDR3 is TGTGCCAGCAGCCAGAGAGCGGGGCCCTCCTACGAGCAGTACTTC. The chain is built from TRBV3-1 and TRBJ2-7; 7 bases line up with TRBD2. Per germline, CDR1 LGHDT and CDR2 YNNKEL (reference sequence). The CDR3 length is 15 residues. V was clipped by 3 bases and J by 0 bases; unmatched bases: 5.

This chain joins TRBV4-2 and TRBJ2-7, with D maybe TRBD2 (6 bases). Germline CDR1 and CDR2: LGHNA and YNFKEQ. This CDR3 is built from 18 residues. The V and J ends lost 3 bases and 2 bases respectively, with 23 bases between them. CDR3 coding DNA: TGTGCCAGCAGCCAGGATGCCCTGGGTGGGGGGACCACCTACGAGCAGTACTTC. Amino acids: CASSQDALGGGTTYEQYF.

The V and J genes are TRBV5-1 and TRBJ2-3; 7 bases are shared with TRBD2. The germline V gene has CDR1 SGHRS and CDR2 YFSETQ. Trimming cost V 2 bases and J 2 bases; bases outside gene matches: 5. The CDR3 consists of 15 residues. CDR3 in DNA: TGCGCCAGCAGCTTTCCCGGGGGGTACACAGATACGCAGTATTTT. Its translation: CASSFPGGYTDTQYF.

The V and J genes are TRBV10-2 and TRBJ1-2; 11 positions agree with TRBD1. V trimming: 6 bases; J trimming: 7 bases; junction bases outside the gene matches: 7. The CDR3 contains 14 residues. Germline CDR1 WSHSY, CDR2 SAAADI. For the CDR3, the DNA is TGCGCCAGCAGCCCCCCCGGGACAGGGGGTGGCTACACCTTC. This gives the protein CASSPPGTGGGYTF.

The genes are TRBV5-1 and TRBJ2-3, with 8 positions matching TRBD1. Germline-derived CDR1 and CDR2 are SGHRS and YFSETQ. J gave up 5 bases and V 3 bases, and 8 bases lay outside the gene matches. CDR3 length: 15 amino acids. The CDR3: CASSSPTGGQDTQYF. The CDR3 nucleotides read TGCGCCAGCAGCTCGCCTACAGGGGGTCAAGATACGCAGTATTTT.

The chain joins TRBV12-3 or TRBV12-4 to TRBJ2-5, with 11 bases that match TRBD2. The V gene end was trimmed by 5 bases and the J gene end by 4 bases; junction bases not matched to a gene: 12. The CDR3 has 17 amino acids. CDR3 coding DNA: TGTGCCAGCAGTGTGGCTAGCGGGGGGTTGATCCCAGAGACCCAGTACTTC. Encoded protein: CASSVASGGLIPETQYF.

This rearrangement joins TRBV12-3 or TRBV12-4 to TRBJ2-1, with TRBD1 identical over 7 bases. V lost 5 bases and J lost 8; bases outside the gene matches: 15. This CDR3 is built from 16 residues. In DNA form, the CDR3 reads TGTGCCAGCAGTAGACCGGGACAGCACTCAGGGGATGAGCAGTTCTTC. It yields the protein CASSRPGQHSGDEQFF.

This chain uses TRBV7-9 with TRBJ2-5; 8 nucleotides line up with TRBD2. V lost 6 bases, J lost 9 bases, and 6 bases stayed unmatched. This CDR3 has 12 residues. Germline V CDR1 and CDR2: SEHNR, FQNEAQ (reference sequence). The CDR3 here is CASRKAAGAQYF. The CDR3 DNA sequence: TGTGCCAGCAGGAAAGCAGCGGGGGCCCAGTACTTC.

This clonotype was observed a few times. The chain uses TRBV13 and TRBJ2-5; no clear D gene. The V gene's germline CDR1 is PRHDT and CDR2 FYEKMQ (reference sequence). V lost 1 base, J lost 5 bases, and 14 bases lay in between. This CDR3 is built from 15 residues. For the CDR3, the DNA is TGTGCCAGCAGCTTAGAAGGACGCATCGTGGAGACCCAGTACTTC. Its protein is CASSLEGRIVETQYF. The whole variable domain, filled in from reference TRBV13 and TRBJ2-5, reads AAGVIQSPRHLIKEKRETATLKCYPIPRHDTVYWYQQGPGQDPQFLISFYEKMQSDKGSIPDRFSAQQFSDYHSELNMSSLELGDSALYFCASSLEGRIVETQYFGPGTRLLVL.